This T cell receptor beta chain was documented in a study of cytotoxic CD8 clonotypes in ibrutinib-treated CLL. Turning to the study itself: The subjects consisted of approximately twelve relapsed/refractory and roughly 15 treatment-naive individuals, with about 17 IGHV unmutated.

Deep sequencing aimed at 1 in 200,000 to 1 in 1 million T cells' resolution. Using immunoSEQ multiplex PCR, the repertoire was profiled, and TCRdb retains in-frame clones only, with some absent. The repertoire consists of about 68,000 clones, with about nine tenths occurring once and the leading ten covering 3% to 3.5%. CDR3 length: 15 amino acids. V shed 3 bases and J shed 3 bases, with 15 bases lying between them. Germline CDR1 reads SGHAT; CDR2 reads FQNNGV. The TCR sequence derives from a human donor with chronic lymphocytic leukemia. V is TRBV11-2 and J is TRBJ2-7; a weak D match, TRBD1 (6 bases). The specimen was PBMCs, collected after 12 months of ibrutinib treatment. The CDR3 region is CASSFPDSAVYEQYF. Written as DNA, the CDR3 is TGTGCCAGCAGCTTCCCGGACAGTGCCGTCTACGAGCAGTACTTC.